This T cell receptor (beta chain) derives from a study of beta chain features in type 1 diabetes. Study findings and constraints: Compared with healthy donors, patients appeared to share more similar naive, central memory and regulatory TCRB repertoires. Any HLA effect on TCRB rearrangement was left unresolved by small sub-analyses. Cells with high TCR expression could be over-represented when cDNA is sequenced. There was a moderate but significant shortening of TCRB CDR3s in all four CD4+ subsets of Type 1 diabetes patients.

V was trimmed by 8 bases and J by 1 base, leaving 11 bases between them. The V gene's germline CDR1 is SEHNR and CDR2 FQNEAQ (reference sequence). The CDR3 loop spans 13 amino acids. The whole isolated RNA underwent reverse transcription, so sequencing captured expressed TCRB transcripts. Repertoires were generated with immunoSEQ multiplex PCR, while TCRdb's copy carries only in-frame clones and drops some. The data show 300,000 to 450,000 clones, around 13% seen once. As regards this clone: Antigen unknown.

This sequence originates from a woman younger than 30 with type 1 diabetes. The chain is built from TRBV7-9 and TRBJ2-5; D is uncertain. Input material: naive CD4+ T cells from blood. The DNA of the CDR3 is TGTGCCAGCCTCCCCTGGGCCCAAGAGACCCAGTACTTC. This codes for CASLPWAQETQYF.